Presented here are 11 T cell receptor beta chains from one specimen sequenced in a study of control samples from healthy donors and cancer patients. Profiled with immunoSEQ multiplex PCR; TCRdb holds only in-frame clones, not every one. Of 200,000 or so clones in the sample, roughly 94% were seen once. Sequencing used blood. These receptors were obtained from a man in his fifties in good health.

The V gene is TRBV24-1, the J gene TRBJ1-2; TRBD1 might be the D (5 bases). The CDR3 length is 14 residues. The germline V gene has CDR1 KGHDR and CDR2 SFDVKD. Trimming shortened V by 3 bases and J by 2 bases, and 9 bases separated the two germline ends. The CDR3 sequence: CATSDGDVNYGYTF. The CDR3 DNA follows: TGTGCCACCAGTGATGGGGACGTCAACTATGGCTACACCTTC.

This clone was counted once. The CDR3 DNA reads as TGCGCCAGCAGCACCGGACAGGGTTACGAGCAGTACTTC. Encoded protein: CASSTGQGYEQYF. This chain joins TRBV5-1 and TRBJ2-7, with TRBD1 matching 8 bases. This CDR3 has 13 residues. Per the germline V gene, CDR1 is SGHRS and CDR2 is YFSETQ. V lost 4 bases and J lost 4; bases outside the gene matches: 4.

V is TRBV5-1 and J is TRBJ2-5; perhaps TRBD2 as D (7 bases). Between the trimmed V and J ends, which lost 1 base and 1 base, there was a span of 20 bases. In germline, CDR1 is SGHRS, CDR2 YFSETQ. The CDR3 has 18 amino acids. The CDR3 DNA reads as TGCGCCAGCAGCTTGTTTGGCACGACGGCGGGGGCCCAAGAGACCCAGTACTTC. This sequence encodes CASSLFGTTAGAQETQYF.

The rearrangement joins TRBV7-2 to TRBJ2-7; unclear D gene. The V and J ends lost 3 bases and 9 bases respectively, with 12 bases between them. The germline CDR1 and CDR2 sequences are SGHTA and FQGNSA. This CDR3 spans 12 amino acids. The CDR3 DNA sequence: TGTGCCAGCAGCTTTAAGGGAATGTGGCAGTACTTC. Translating gives CASSFKGMWQYF.

A remark on this clone: A much larger clone is a single base away; this may be a read error. The sample holds other DNA sequences that translate to the same CDR3. The rearrangement joins TRBV10-3 to TRBJ1-5; D is unresolved. The V end was cut by 3 bases, the J end by 0 bases, with 9 bases between. This CDR3 spans 15 amino acids. Looked up from germline, CDR1 is ENHRY and CDR2 is SYGVKD. CDR3 nucleotides: TGTGCCATCAGTGAAGGACGGAATAGCAATCAGCCCCAGCATTTT. Protein product: CAISEGRNSNQPQHF.

The chain uses TRBV7-2 and TRBJ1-3; D not resolved. There are 17 residues in the CDR3. Germline V gene sequence: CDR1 SGHTA, CDR2 FQGNSA. Trimming shortened V by 1 base and J by 3 bases, and 16 bases separated the two germline ends. CDR3 amino acids: CASSLVINYQSGNTIYF. CDR3 nucleotides: TGTGCCAGCAGCTTAGTAATTAATTATCAGAGTGGAAACACCATATATTTT. The whole variable domain, remainder taken from reference TRBV7-2 and TRBJ1-3, is GAGVSQSPSNKVTEKGKDVELRCDPISGHTALYWYRQSLGQGLEFLIYFQGNSAPDKSGLPSDRFSAERTGGSVSTLTIQRTQQEDSAVYLCASSLVINYQSGNTIYFGEGSWLTVV.

This clone was found a few times. The chain has TRBV27 and TRBJ1-2, with D tentatively TRBD1 (5 bases). This CDR3 region has 11 residues. V was shortened by 8 bases and J by 7 bases, with 11 bases between the two germline ends. Germline V gene data show CDR1 as MNHEY and CDR2 as SMNVEV (reference sequence). CDR3 loop: CASGDSLGYTF. The DNA of the CDR3 is TGTGCCAGCGGTGACAGTCTTGGCTACACCTTC.

In its sample, this clone was seen once. This chain connects TRBV2 to TRBJ1-5; D not certain. CDR1 SNHLY and CDR2 FYNNEI come from the germline V gene. The V end lost 5 bases, the J end lost 7 bases, and 12 bases lay between the germline ends. The CDR3 consists of 13 residues. Here the CDR3 reads CASSLGVHQPQHF. CDR3 coding DNA: TGTGCCAGCAGTTTAGGAGTGCACCAGCCCCAGCATTTT. Complete variable domain (other parts from reference TRBV2 and TRBJ1-5): EPEVTQTPSHQVTQMGQEVILRCVPISNHLYFYWYRQILGQKVEFLVSFYNNEISEKSEIFDDQFSVERPDGSNFTLKIRSTKLEDSAMYFCASSLGVHQPQHFGDGTRLSIL.

The sample holds one count of this clone. V and J are TRBV28 and TRBJ1-2, with D maybe TRBD1 (5 bases). The CDR3 is made up of 14 amino acids. Germline values: CDR1 MDHEN, CDR2 SYDVKM. Between the trimmed V and J ends, which lost 3 bases and 8 bases, there was a span of 16 bases. The CDR3 sequence is CASSLRQSYKGYTF. The CDR3 DNA reads TGTGCCAGCAGTTTGAGACAGAGCTATAAAGGCTACACCTTC.

This clone turned up a few times. The rearrangement links TRBV12-3 or TRBV12-4 to TRBJ1-5; possible D gene TRBD1, 5 bases. The V end was cut by 3 bases, the J end by 4 bases, with 7 bases between. This CDR3 is 13 amino acids long. The CDR3 DNA is TGTGCCAGCAGTTTGTCAGGGAATCAGCCCCAGCATTTT. The encoded protein is CASSLSGNQPQHF.

V usage is TRBV20-1 and J usage is TRBJ2-1; weak D call: TRBD2 (6 bases). The germline V and J ends were trimmed by 3 bases and 8 bases, with 17 bases remaining between them. Looked up from germline, CDR1 is DFQATT and CDR2 is SNEGSKA (reference sequence). The CDR3 contains 14 residues. DNA of the CDR3: TGCAGTGCTAGTCCCGGGGGTAAGGGCTATGAGCAGTTCTTC. Its translation: CSASPGGKGYEQFF.